These 8 T cell receptor beta chains were sequenced from one sample in a study of glioma-infiltrating T cells after dendritic cell vaccination. Profiling relied on immunoSEQ multiplex PCR, and the TCRdb table lists in-frame clones only, not all of them. There are roughly 100,000 clones in the sample; approximately 80% occur only once, and more than 10% lies in the top ten. The specimen comprised blood, sampled before dendritic cell vaccination. All receptors come from a human donor with glioblastoma.

The chain couples TRBV4-1 to TRBJ2-5; the D gene is possibly TRBD2 (6 bases). V was clipped by 0 bases and J by 4 bases, with 12 bases between them. Looked up from germline, CDR1 is MGHRA and CDR2 is YSYEKL. The CDR3 extends over 15 amino acids. The CDR3 DNA reads TGCGCCAGCAGCCAAGAGGGGGGAATAGGAGAGACCCAGTACTTC. Translation: CASSQEGGIGETQYF.

The chain is built from TRBV7-3 and TRBJ2-3, with D tentatively TRBD2 (5 bases). V was pared by 1 base and J by 5 bases, with 19 bases between. The CDR3 spans 17 residues. Germline assignment: CDR1 SGHTA and CDR2 FQGTGA. The CDR3 here is CASSLNSRTAEGDTQYF. The CDR3 coding sequence is TGTGCCAGCAGCTTAAATTCTCGGACTGCCGAGGGAGATACGCAGTATTTT.

V gene TRBV1 combines with J gene TRBJ1-1. TRBV1 is a known pseudogene. CDR3 size: 11 residues. The CDR3 sequence is CTSSQVGEAFF. The CDR3 DNA sequence: TGCACCAGCAGCCAGGTCGGTGAAGCTTTCTTT.

The gene calls are TRBV4-1 and TRBJ2-7, with 7 bases lining up with TRBD1. The CDR3 has 16 residues. Trimming cost V 0 bases and J 2 bases; bases outside gene matches: 7. Germline V gene lookup returns CDR1 MGHRA and CDR2 YSYEKL. CDR3 nucleotide sequence: TGCGCCAGCAGCCAAGATCGGACAGGTGGGCCCTACGAGCAGTACTTC. It specifies CASSQDRTGGPYEQYF.

This chain links TRBV4-2 with TRBJ2-2; TRBD2 matches 8 bases. After removal of 3 bases from V and 5 bases from J, the junction contained 8 bases not matched to a gene. The germline V gene encodes CDR1 LGHNA and CDR2 YNFKEQ. CDR3 length equals 16 residues. CDR3 DNA: TGTGCCAGCAGCCAGGCACGGGGGGGCGGAACCGGGGAGCTGTTTTTT. This encodes CASSQARGGGTGELFF.

This chain joins TRBV7-6 and TRBJ2-3, with 11 bases that match TRBD1. Germline V gene lookup returns CDR1 SGHVS and CDR2 FNYEAQ. Trimming cost V 1 base and J 3 bases; bases outside gene matches: 12. The length of the CDR3 is 19 residues. The CDR3, as DNA: TGTGCCAGCAGCTTAGTAGGACAGGGGGCCGGTTTTATGACAGATACGCAGTATTTT. It codes for CASSLVGQGAGFMTDTQYF.

This chain joins TRBV9 and TRBJ1-2; TRBD1 might be the D (6 bases). V dropped 4 bases and J dropped 0 bases, with 10 bases sitting between them. The CDR3 is 14 residues long. Germline lookup yields CDR1 SGDLS and CDR2 YYNGEE. The CDR3: CASSLQGSNYGYTF. The CDR3 nucleotides read TGTGCCAGCAGCTTACAGGGATCTAACTATGGCTACACCTTC.

The rearrangement uses TRBV4-2 and TRBJ2-5; 9 positions match TRBD1. With 0 bases clipped from V and 6 bases from J, the junction kept 8 bases outside the gene matches. The CDR3 sequence is 16 residues long. Germline V lookup: CDR1 LGHNA, CDR2 YNFKEQ. CDR3 in DNA: TGTGCCAGCAGCCAAGACTGGACAGGGGAAGGAAAGACCCAGTACTTC. Amino acids: CASSQDWTGEGKTQYF.